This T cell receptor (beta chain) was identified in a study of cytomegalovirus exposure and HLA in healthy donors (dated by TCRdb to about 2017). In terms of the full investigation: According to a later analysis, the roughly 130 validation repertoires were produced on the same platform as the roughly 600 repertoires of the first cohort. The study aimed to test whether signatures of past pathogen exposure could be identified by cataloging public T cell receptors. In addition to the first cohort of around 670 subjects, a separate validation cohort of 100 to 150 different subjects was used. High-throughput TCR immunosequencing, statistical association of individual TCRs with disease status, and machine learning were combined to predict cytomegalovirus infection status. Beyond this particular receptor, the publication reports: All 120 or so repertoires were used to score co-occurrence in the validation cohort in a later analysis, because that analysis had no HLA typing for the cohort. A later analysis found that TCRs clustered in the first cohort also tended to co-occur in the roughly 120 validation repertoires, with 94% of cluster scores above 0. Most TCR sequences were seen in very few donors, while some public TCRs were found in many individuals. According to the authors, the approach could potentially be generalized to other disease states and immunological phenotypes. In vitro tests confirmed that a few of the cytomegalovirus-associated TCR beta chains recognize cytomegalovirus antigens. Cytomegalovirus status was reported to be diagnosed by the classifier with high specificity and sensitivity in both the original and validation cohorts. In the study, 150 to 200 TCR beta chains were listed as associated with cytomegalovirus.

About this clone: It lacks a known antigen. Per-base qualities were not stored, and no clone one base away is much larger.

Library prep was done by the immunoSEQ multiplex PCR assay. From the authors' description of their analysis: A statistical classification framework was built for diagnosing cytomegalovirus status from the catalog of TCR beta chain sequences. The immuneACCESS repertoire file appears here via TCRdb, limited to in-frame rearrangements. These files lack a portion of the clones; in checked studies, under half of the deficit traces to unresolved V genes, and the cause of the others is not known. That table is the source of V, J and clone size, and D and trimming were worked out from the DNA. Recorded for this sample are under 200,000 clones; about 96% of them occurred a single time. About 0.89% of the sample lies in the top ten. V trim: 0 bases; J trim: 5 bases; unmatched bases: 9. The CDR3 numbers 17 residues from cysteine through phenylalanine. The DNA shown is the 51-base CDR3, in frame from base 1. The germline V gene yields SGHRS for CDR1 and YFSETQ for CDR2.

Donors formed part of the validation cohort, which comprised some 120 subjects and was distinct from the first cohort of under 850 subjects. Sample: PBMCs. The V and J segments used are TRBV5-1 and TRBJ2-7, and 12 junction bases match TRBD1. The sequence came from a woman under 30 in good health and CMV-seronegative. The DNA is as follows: TGCGCCAGCAGCTTGGGAGTGGGGGACAGGGGGCTCCACGAGCAGTACTTC. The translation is CASSLGVGDRGLHEQYF.